These 5 T cell receptor beta chains originate from one sample sequenced in a study of cytomegalovirus exposure and HLA in healthy donors. PCR was performed using 60 Vbeta and 13 Jbeta primers. Libraries were prepared by immunoSEQ multiplex PCR; TCRdb keeps only in-frame clonotypes and omits some of them. This table holds over 150,000 clones, approximately 84% found once. The sequenced sample consisted of PBMCs. The source of these receptors is a girl aged 5 to 17 in good health and CMV-seropositive.

The rearrangement links TRBV7-9 to TRBJ1-4; no firm D call. Trimming removed 5 bases from V and 5 bases from J, with 12 bases in between. CDR1 is SEHNR, CDR2 FQNEAQ, per germline (reference sequence). This CDR3 comprises 14 residues. The CDR3 DNA reads as TGTGCCAGCAGCCTAGACTTAACCAATGAAAAACTGTTTTTT. Amino acid sequence: CASSLDLTNEKLFF. Looking up the rest from reference TRBV7-9 and TRBJ1-4 gives the full variable domain: DTGVSQNPRHKITKRGQNVTFRCDPISEHNRLYWYRQTLGQGPEFLTYFQNEAQLEKSRLLSDRFSAERPKGSFSTLEIQRTEQGDSAMYLCASSLDLTNEKLFFGSGTQLSVL.

The chain carries TRBV5-1 and TRBJ1-2; a weak D match, TRBD1 (6 bases). CDR3 length equals 15 residues. Trimming cost V 1 base and J 0 bases, with 10 bases left between them. CDR1 and CDR2 from the germline V gene are SGHRS and YFSETQ. This chain's CDR3 is CASSLSPGANYGYTF. The CDR3 bases are TGCGCCAGCAGCTTGAGTCCAGGGGCTAACTATGGCTACACCTTC.

This chain links TRBV7-6 with TRBJ2-7; 11 positions match TRBD2. The CDR3 is 16 residues long. From germline, CDR1 is SGHVS and CDR2 FNYEAQ. The V and J ends lost 1 base and 3 bases, in that order; junction bases with no gene match: 5. CDR3: CASSLDSGGADYEQYF. CDR3 coding DNA: TGTGCCAGCAGCTTAGATAGCGGGGGGGCCGACTACGAGCAGTACTTC.

The V gene is TRBV6-1, the J gene TRBJ2-5, with 7 bases that match TRBD2. The CDR3 runs 17 residues. Germline V gene data show CDR1 as MNHNS and CDR2 as SASEGT. With 4 bases clipped from V and 0 bases from J, the junction kept 11 bases outside the gene matches. The CDR3 DNA reads TGTGCCAGCAGTGTCCCCTGGCAGGCGGGGGACCAAGAGACCCAGTACTTC. As protein: CASSVPWQAGDQETQYF.

The rearrangement links TRBV4-1 to TRBJ2-7, with 10 bases matching TRBD2. Germline lookup yields CDR1 MGHRA and CDR2 YSYEKL. Trimming took 4 bases from V and 0 from J; bases not matched to a gene: 3. This CDR3 region has 15 residues. In DNA, the CDR3 is TGCGCCAGCAGCCCACTAGCGGGGTCCTCCTACGAGCAGTACTTC. Translation gives CASSPLAGSSYEQYF.